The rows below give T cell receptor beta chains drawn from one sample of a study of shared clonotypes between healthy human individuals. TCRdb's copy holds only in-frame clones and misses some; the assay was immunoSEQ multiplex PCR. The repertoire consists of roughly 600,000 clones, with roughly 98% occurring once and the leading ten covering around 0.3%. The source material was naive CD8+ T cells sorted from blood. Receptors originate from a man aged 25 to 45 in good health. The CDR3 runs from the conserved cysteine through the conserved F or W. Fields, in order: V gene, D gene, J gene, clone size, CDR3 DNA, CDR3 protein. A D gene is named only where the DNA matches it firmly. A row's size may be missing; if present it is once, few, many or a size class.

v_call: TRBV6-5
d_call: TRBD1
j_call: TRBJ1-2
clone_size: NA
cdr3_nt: TGTGCCAGCGGCGGGGACAGTCGATATGGCTACACCTTC
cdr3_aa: CASGGDSRYGYTF

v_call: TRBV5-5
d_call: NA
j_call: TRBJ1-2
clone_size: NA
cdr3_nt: TGTGCCAGCAGCTTGTGGCCAACGGAAACCCCTAACTATGGCTACACCTTC
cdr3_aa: CASSLWPTETPNYGYTF

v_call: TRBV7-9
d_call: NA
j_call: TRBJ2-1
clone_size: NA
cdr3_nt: TGTGCCAGCAGGGGTGTTAATGAGCAGTTCTTC
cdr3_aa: CASRGVNEQFF

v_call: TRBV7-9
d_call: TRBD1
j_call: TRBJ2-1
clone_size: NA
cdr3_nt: TGTGCCAGCAGCCTTACCCCGGGACAGTCGATGGGGGAGCAGTTCTTC
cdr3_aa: CASSLTPGQSMGEQFF

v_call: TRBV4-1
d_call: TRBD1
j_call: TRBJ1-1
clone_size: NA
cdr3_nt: TGCGCCAGCAGCCGACAGGGCGGCACTGAAGCTTTCTTT
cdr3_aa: CASSRQGGTEAFF

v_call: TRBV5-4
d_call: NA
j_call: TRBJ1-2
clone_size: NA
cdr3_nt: TGTGCCAGCAGCTTGGGGGACACACTTTGGCTAGGCTACACCTTC
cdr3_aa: CASSLGDTLWLGYTF

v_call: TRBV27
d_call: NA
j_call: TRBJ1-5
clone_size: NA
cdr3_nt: TGTGCCAGCAGTTTGTTTAGCAATCAGCCCCAGCATTTT
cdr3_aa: CASSLFSNQPQHF

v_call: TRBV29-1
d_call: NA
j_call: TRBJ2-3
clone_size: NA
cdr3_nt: TGCAGCGTTTGCCTAGGAAACACAGATACGCAGTATTTT
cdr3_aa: CSVCLGNTDTQYF

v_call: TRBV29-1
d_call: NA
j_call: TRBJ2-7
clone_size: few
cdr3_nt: TGCAGCGTTGTGGTATTCGGGGGTTCCTACGAGCAGTACTTC
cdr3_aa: CSVVVFGGSYEQYF

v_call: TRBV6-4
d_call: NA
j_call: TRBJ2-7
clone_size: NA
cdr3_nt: TGTGCCAGCAGTACCCTCCCAGGGGACGAGCAGTACTTC
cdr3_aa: CASSTLPGDEQYF

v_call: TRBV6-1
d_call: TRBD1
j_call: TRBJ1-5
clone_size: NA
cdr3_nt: TGTGCCAGCAGTGAATCCGGCACAGGGGGAATTTTTTGGCCCCATCAGCCCCAGCATTTT
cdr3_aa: CASSESGTGGIFWPHQPQHF

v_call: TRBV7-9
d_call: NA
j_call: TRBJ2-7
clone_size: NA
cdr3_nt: TGTGCCAGCAGCTTAGAAAGGTCCTTCTACGAGCAGTACTTC
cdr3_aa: CASSLERSFYEQYF

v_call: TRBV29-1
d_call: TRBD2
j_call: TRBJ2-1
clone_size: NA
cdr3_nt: TGCAGCGTTGAACTAGCGGAGGGGTCCCACTACAATGAGCAGTTCTTC
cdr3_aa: CSVELAEGSHYNEQFF

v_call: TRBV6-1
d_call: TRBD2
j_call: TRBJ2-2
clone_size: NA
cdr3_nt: TGTGCCAGCAGTGAATTAGCGGGAGGCGCGAACACCGGGGAGCTGTTTTTT
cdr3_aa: CASSELAGGANTGELFF

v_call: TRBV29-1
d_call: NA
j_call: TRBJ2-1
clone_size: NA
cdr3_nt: TGCAGCGGCCGAACCCTGACCGGGCCTCGCTCCTACAATGAGCAGTTCTTC
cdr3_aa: CSGRTLTGPRSYNEQFF

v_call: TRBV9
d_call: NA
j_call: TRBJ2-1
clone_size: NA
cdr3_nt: TGTGCCAGCAGCGTCCGGCTAGCCCCCGCCAATGAGCAGTTCTTC
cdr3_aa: CASSVRLAPANEQFF

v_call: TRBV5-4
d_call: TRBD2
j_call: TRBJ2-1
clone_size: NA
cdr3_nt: TGTGCCAGCAGCCCGAGGGGAGGGAGTGAGCAGTTCTTC
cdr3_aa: CASSPRGGSEQFF

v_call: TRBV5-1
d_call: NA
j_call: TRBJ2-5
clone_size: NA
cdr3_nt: TGCGCCAGCAGTAAGGGGAAAGAGACCCAGTACTTC
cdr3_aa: CASSKGKETQYF

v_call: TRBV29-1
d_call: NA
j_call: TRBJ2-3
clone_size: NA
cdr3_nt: TGCAGCGTTGATTATCAGAACACAGATACGCAGTATTTT
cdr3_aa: CSVDYQNTDTQYF

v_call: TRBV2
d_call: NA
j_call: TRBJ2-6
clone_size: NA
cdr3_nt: TGTGCCAGCAGTGAATGGGAGGTCTCTGGGGCCAACGTCCTGACTTTC
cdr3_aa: CASSEWEVSGANVLTF

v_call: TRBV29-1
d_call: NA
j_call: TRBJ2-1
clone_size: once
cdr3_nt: TGCAGCGTTGAAGGAGCTTCAGGAATCTCCTACAATGAGCAGTTCTTC
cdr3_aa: CSVEGASGISYNEQFF

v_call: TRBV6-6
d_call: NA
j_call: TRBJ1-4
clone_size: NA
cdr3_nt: TGTGCCAGCAGGGTTGGTGAAAAACTGTTTTTT
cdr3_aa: CASRVGEKLFF

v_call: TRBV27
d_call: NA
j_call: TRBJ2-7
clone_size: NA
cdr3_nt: TGTGCCAGCAGTTATAAGAGCTCCTACGAGCAGTACTTC
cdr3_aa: CASSYKSSYEQYF

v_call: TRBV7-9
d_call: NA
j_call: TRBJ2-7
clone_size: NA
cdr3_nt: TGTGCCAGCAGCTTAGTAGGAGCGGGCCCCACCTACGAGCAGTACTTC
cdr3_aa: CASSLVGAGPTYEQYF

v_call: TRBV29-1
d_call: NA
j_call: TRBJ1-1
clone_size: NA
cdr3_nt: TGCAGCGTCCCCACGACAGAGAACACTGAAGCTTTCTTT
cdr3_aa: CSVPTTENTEAFF

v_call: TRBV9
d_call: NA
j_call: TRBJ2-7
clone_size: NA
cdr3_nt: TGTGCCAGCAGCCAGGAGGGGGGATACGAGCAGTACTTC
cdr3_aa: CASSQEGGYEQYF

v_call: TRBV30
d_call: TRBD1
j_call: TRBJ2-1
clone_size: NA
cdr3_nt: TGTGCCTGGAAGAGGGGGCAGTGGAGCTCCTACAATGAGCAGTTCTTC
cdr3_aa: CAWKRGQWSSYNEQFF

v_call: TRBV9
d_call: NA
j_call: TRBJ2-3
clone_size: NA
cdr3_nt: TGTGCCAGCAGCGCCCGACTAGCAGATACGCAGTATTTT
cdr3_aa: CASSARLADTQYF

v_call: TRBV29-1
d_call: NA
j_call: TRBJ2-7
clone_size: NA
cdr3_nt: TGCAGCGTTCCATCAGGGGTAAATCCCTACGAGCAGTACTTC
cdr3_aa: CSVPSGVNPYEQYF

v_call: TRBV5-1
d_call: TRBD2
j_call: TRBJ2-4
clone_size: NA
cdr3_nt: TGCGCCAGCAGCTTTTTAGCGGGGGAGGATAAGGACATTCAGTACTTC
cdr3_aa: CASSFLAGEDKDIQYF

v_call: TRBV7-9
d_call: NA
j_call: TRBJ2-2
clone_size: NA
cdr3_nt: TGTGCCAGCAGCCCCCACAGCAGCCCGAACACCGGGGAGCTGTTTTTT
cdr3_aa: CASSPHSSPNTGELFF

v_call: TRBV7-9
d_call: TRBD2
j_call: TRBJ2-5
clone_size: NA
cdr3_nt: TGTGCCAGCAGCTTAGAAGTGGGAGGGACGGAGACCCAGTACTTC
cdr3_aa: CASSLEVGGTETQYF

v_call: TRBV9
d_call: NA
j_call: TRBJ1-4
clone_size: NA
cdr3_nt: TGTGCCAGCAGCGAGGGGAGCGGCCTTAATGAAAAACTGTTTTTT
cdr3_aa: CASSEGSGLNEKLFF

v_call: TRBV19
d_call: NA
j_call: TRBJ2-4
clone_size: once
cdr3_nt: TGTGCCAGTAGTATTTCCCGGCGTTGGTACTTC
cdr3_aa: CASSISRRWYF

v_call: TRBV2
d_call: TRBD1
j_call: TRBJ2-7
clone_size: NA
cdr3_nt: TGTGCCAGCAGTGAGGGACAGGGACCTTGGGGCGAGCAGTACTTC
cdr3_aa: CASSEGQGPWGEQYF

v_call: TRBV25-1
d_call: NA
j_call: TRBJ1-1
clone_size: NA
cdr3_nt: TGTGCCAGCACAGGCGCTGAAGCTTTCTTT
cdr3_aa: CASTGAEAFF

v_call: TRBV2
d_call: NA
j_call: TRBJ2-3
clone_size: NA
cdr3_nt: TGTGCCAGCAGTGAACGGCAGACCACAGATACGCAGTATTTT
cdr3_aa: CASSERQTTDTQYF

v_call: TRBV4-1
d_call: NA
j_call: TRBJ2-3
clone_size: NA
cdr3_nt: TGCGCCAGCAGCCAAGAAGACAGCGGCATAACAGATACGCAGTATTTT
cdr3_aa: CASSQEDSGITDTQYF

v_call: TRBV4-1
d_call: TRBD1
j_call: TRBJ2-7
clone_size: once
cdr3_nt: TGCGCCAGCAGCCTCTCGGGGGCAGGGGGCAGGTACGAGCAGTACTTC
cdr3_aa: CASSLSGAGGRYEQYF

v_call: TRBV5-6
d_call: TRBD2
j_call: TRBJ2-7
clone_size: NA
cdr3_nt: TGTGCCAGCAGTCCGACTAGCGGGGGAATTTACGAGCAGTACTTC
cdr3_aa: CASSPTSGGIYEQYF

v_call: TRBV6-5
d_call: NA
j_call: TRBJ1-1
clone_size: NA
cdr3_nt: TGTGCCAGCAGTGCCCCGTTAGGGTACACTGAAGCTTTCTTT
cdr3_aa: CASSAPLGYTEAFF

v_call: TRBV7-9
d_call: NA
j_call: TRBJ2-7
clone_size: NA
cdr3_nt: TGTGCCAGCACCCTTAAAGGGAGATCGGGAGTTGGGACCTACGAGCAGTACTTC
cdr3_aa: CASTLKGRSGVGTYEQYF

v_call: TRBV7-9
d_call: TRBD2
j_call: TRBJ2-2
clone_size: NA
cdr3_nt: TGTGCCAGCAGCCACCGGACTAGCGGGAATCAGGCCGGGGAGCTGTTTTTT
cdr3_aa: CASSHRTSGNQAGELFF